One sample yielded the 27 T cell receptor beta chains listed below, sequenced in a study of CD8 T cells in ankylosing spondylitis (dated 2017 in TCRdb). The protocol used for the library was 5' RACE. Sequenced on an Illumina HiSeq 2500. TCRdb handled the public reads itself, with Q25 trimming in fastp and clone calling in MiXCR, and kept productive beta chains. Under each unique CDR3 protein, matching rows form one entry showing the most common genes and DNA. The table for this sample lists just over 350,000 distinct CDR3 sequences; 20% to 25% of them were counted only once. Roughly 14% of the sample goes to the ten largest clones. Sequenced: blood, either unsorted or a sorted T cell fraction (not recorded which). These receptors were collected from a male donor with ankylosing spondylitis or in good health (not recorded which).

V usage is TRBV7-8 and J usage is TRBJ2-2; D remains ambiguous. Between the trimmed V and J ends, which lost 5 bases and 4 bases, there was a span of 14 bases. Germline assignment: CDR1 SGHVS and CDR2 FQNEAQ. The CDR3 is 15 amino acids. The CDR3 reads CASSLRAGVTGELFF. The CDR3 nucleotides read TGTGCCAGCAGCCTTCGGGCCGGTGTCACCGGGGAGCTGTTTTTT.

The CDR3 DNA is TGCAGTGCTAGAGATATACAGGGGACTTACGAGCAGTACTTC. Its translation is CSARDIQGTYEQYF. The rearrangement links TRBV20-1 to TRBJ2-7, with D possibly being TRBD1 (7 bases). This CDR3 is 14 amino acids long. The germline V gene has CDR1 DFQATT and CDR2 SNEGSKA (reference sequence). The ends were cut back, 0 bases at V and 4 bases at J, with 13 bases in the middle.

The rearrangement uses TRBV20-1 and TRBJ2-7, with D possibly TRBD2 on 6 matching bases. The V end was cut by 3 bases, the J end by 1 base, with 7 bases between. The CDR3 spans 12 residues. Germline CDR1 reads DFQATT; CDR2 reads SNEGSKA (reference sequence). The CDR3 sequence: CSASGGSYEQYF. The DNA for the CDR3 is TGCAGTGCTAGCGGGGGATCCTACGAGCAGTACTTC.

Only a few counts were recorded for this clonotype. The rearrangement links TRBV7-9 to TRBJ2-5; D is possibly TRBD1 or TRBD2 (5 bases each). The germline V gene has CDR1 SEHNR and CDR2 FQNEAQ (reference sequence). V was clipped by 7 bases and J by 5 bases, with 17 bases between them. This CDR3 has 14 amino acids. CDR3 coding DNA: TGTGCCAGCAAAATTGTGGGGACGTCCGAGACCCAGTACTTC. Amino acids: CASKIVGTSETQYF.

The rearrangement uses TRBV6-2 or TRBV6-3 and TRBJ2-5; D is perhaps TRBD1 (6 bases). The CDR3 covers 13 residues. Trimming removed 9 bases at V and 5 bases at J, with 16 bases between. Per germline, CDR1 MNHEY and CDR2 SVGEGT. CDR3 bases: TGTGCCAGTCGCTTGCTGGGGGCGGAGACCCAGTACTTC. Amino acid sequence: CASRLLGAETQYF.

This clonotype turned up a few times. The rearrangement uses TRBV9 and TRBJ2-1; 16 bases align to TRBD2. CDR3 length equals 17 residues. V shed 2 bases and J 3 bases; nucleotides not matched to a gene: 2. Germline V gene sequence: CDR1 SGDLS, CDR2 YYNGEE. The CDR3 nucleotides read TGTGCCAGCAGCGTGGGACTAGCGGGGGGGAACTACAATGAGCAGTTCTTC. Its protein is CASSVGLAGGNYNEQFF.

This clonotype was detected many times. V gene TRBV29-1 combines with J gene TRBJ2-2; no clear D gene. Trimming shortened V by 6 bases and J by 6 bases, and 8 bases separated the two germline ends. Germline values: CDR1 SQVTM, CDR2 ANQGSEA. The CDR3 length is 11 residues. CDR3 in amino acids: CSVRWSGELFF. As DNA, the CDR3 is TGCAGCGTCCGCTGGTCCGGGGAGCTGTTTTTT.

The gene calls are TRBV28 and TRBJ1-6, with a weak D call TRBD1 (6 bases). Trimming shortened V by 6 bases and J by 9 bases, and 15 bases separated the two germline ends. The length of the CDR3 is 14 residues. Germline V gene lookup returns CDR1 MDHEN and CDR2 SYDVKM. CDR3 bases: TGTGCCAGCAGCCCCGGGACATCCCCTTCACCCCTCCACTTT. This codes for CASSPGTSPSPLHF.

This clonotype has a handful of counts. The chain has TRBV9 and TRBJ1-1; tentative D call: TRBD1 (6 bases). The CDR3 contains 14 residues. V was pared by 4 bases and J by 2 bases, with 12 bases between. Germline assignment: CDR1 SGDLS and CDR2 YYNGEE. The CDR3 DNA reads as TGTGCCAGCAGCCCCCCCAGGGGAAACACTGAAGCTTTCTTT. Residues: CASSPPRGNTEAFF.

In its sample, this clonotype was seen a few times. This chain joins TRBV27 and TRBJ2-7; TRBD2 matches 7 bases. The CDR3 is 13 residues long. CDR1 MNHEY and CDR2 SMNVEV come from the germline V gene (reference sequence). V dropped 5 bases and J dropped 3; count of bases not matched to a gene: 4. The CDR3 reads CASSAGLGYEQYF. The CDR3 bases are TGTGCCAGCAGTGCAGGACTAGGCTACGAGCAGTACTTC.

This clonotype has at least ten counts. V and J are TRBV12-3 or TRBV12-4 and TRBJ1-1; D is undetermined. Between the trimmed V and J ends, which lost 5 bases and 4 bases, there was a span of 11 bases. The CDR3 is 13 amino acids. CDR3 sequence (DNA): TGTGCCAGCAGTAGGAGCTCGGGCACTGAAGCTTTCTTT. Translating it yields CASSRSSGTEAFF.

This clonotype was seen a handful of times. The CDR3 sequence is CASSLGESHRGTDTQYF. DNA for the CDR3: TGTGCCAGCAGTTTAGGAGAATCACATCGGGGCACAGATACGCAGTATTTT. The chain has TRBV12-3 or TRBV12-4 and TRBJ2-3; D call uncertain. CDR3 size: 17 residues. The V end lost 1 base, the J end lost 1 base, and 15 bases lay between the germline ends.

This clonotype occurred a few times. The rearrangement joins TRBV10-2 to TRBJ2-7; the match to TRBD2 covers 8 bases. Germline trimming cut 6 bases from V and 2 bases from J; bases unmatched to any gene: 6. The germline CDR1 and CDR2 sequences are WSHSY and SAAADI. CDR3 size: 14 residues. The CDR3 loop is CASRQLAEPYEQYF. The CDR3 region has the DNA TGCGCCAGCAGGCAACTAGCGGAACCCTACGAGCAGTACTTC.

This clonotype was seen only a few times. The V gene is TRBV29-1, the J gene TRBJ2-7; 9 bases are shared with TRBD1. CDR1 is SQVTM and CDR2 is ANQGSEA in the germline V gene. This CDR3 is 14 amino acids long. Germline trimming cut 3 bases from V and 2 bases from J; bases unmatched to any gene: 5. CDR3 in DNA: TGCAGCGTTGAGGAACGGGACAGGGCCTACGAGCAGTACTTC. Protein sequence: CSVEERDRAYEQYF.

Only a few counts were recorded for this clonotype. This chain joins TRBV29-1 and TRBJ1-1; perhaps TRBD1 as D (5 bases). The V and J ends lost 3 bases and 4 bases respectively, with 12 bases between them. CDR3 size: 13 residues. Per germline, CDR1 SQVTM and CDR2 ANQGSEA. As DNA, the CDR3 is TGCAGCGTTGATCTGCAGGGTGTCACTGAAGCTTTCTTT. Its translation is CSVDLQGVTEAFF.

The sample holds a few counts of this clonotype. V is TRBV3-1 and J is TRBJ2-1; TRBD2 matches at 10 bases. With V trimmed by 0 bases and J by 4 bases, 6 bases remained unmatched. CDR1 is LGHDT, CDR2 YNNKEL, per germline (reference sequence). The CDR3 runs 17 residues. The CDR3 loop is CASSQDPAGGPYNEQFF. DNA for the CDR3: TGTGCCAGCAGCCAAGATCCAGCGGGGGGGCCTTACAATGAGCAGTTCTTC.

The chain carries TRBV29-1 and TRBJ1-1; the D is unclear. V was clipped by 1 base and J by 10 bases, with 22 bases between them. This CDR3 is 15 amino acids long. Germline CDR1 is SQVTM and CDR2 is ANQGSEA. CDR3 sequence: CSVEVFDRIWELAFF. The CDR3 DNA follows: TGCAGCGTTGAAGTATTTGATCGTATCTGGGAGCTAGCTTTCTTT.

V usage is TRBV4-1 and J usage is TRBJ2-2; 7 bases agree with TRBD1. This CDR3 has 14 residues. Trimming took 6 bases from V and 4 from J; bases not matched to a gene: 5. In germline, CDR1 is MGHRA, CDR2 YSYEKL. The CDR3 DNA sequence: TGCGCCAGCAGTACAGGGGAAGTCACCGGGGAGCTGTTTTTT. It specifies CASSTGEVTGELFF.

This clonotype turned up a few times. V is TRBV6-5 and J is TRBJ2-3, with D possibly being TRBD1 (7 bases). CDR1 is MNHEY and CDR2 is SVGAGI in the germline V gene. This CDR3 is 17 amino acids long. Trimming removed 0 bases from V and 3 bases from J, with 16 bases in between. CDR3 in DNA: TGTGCCAGCAGTTACTCGGAGGGGACAGTAGGGACAGATACGCAGTATTTT. Protein sequence: CASSYSEGTVGTDTQYF.

The rearrangement links TRBV29-1 to TRBJ2-1; 12 bases fit TRBD2. This CDR3 has 16 amino acids. Germline values: CDR1 SQVTM, CDR2 ANQGSEA. The V and J ends lost 6 bases and 6 bases, in that order; junction bases with no gene match: 12. In DNA form, the CDR3 reads TGCAGCGTATTCCTAGCGGGGGGGCGGCCCGGCAATGAGCAGTTCTTC. This codes for CSVFLAGGRPGNEQFF.

This clonotype came up a few times. The chain couples TRBV2 to TRBJ2-1; no clear D gene. V lost 2 bases and J lost 2, with 7 bases in between. The CDR3 covers 14 residues. Looked up from germline, CDR1 is SNHLY and CDR2 is FYNNEI. CDR3 loop: CASSEPDTYNEQFF. DNA of the CDR3: TGTGCCAGCAGTGAACCCGATACCTACAATGAGCAGTTCTTC.

The chain is built from TRBV27 and TRBJ2-7, with D hard to call. This CDR3 region has 13 residues. CDR1 is MNHEY and CDR2 is SMNVEV in the germline V gene (reference sequence). V lost 5 bases and J lost 5, with 13 bases in between. This CDR3 is CASSPPGNHEQYF. Written as DNA, the CDR3 is TGTGCCAGCAGTCCCCCTGGTAACCACGAGCAGTACTTC.

This clonotype was found a few times. The chain links TRBV7-9 to TRBJ2-1; TRBD2 is a possible D gene (5 bases). The CDR3 sequence is 16 residues long. Looked up from germline, CDR1 is SEHNR and CDR2 is FQNEAQ (reference sequence). The V end was cut by 1 base, the J end by 7 bases, with 17 bases between. The CDR3 DNA is TGTGCCAGCAGCTTAGGATCGAGACTAACGGGAAATGAGCAGTTCTTC. It yields the protein CASSLGSRLTGNEQFF.

This clonotype appeared a few times. The CDR3 bases are TGTGCCAGCGAGGGGATGGCAGTCCAAGAGACCCAGTACTTC. Translating gives CASEGMAVQETQYF. This rearrangement joins TRBV2 to TRBJ2-5; the D gene could be TRBD1 or TRBD2 (5 bases each). CDR1 is SNHLY and CDR2 is FYNNEI in the germline V gene. The CDR3 loop spans 14 amino acids. Trimming shortened V by 8 bases and J by 1 base, and 14 bases separated the two germline ends.

The sample holds a few counts of this clonotype. V and J are TRBV29-1 and TRBJ2-7; D possibly corresponds to TRBD1 (6 bases). V lost 7 bases and J lost 2, with 18 bases in between. This CDR3 contains 14 residues. CDR1 and CDR2 (germline): SQVTM, ANQGSEA. DNA of the CDR3: TGCAGCGCTGAGGCAGGGGATGGGACCTACGAGCAGTACTTC. Residues: CSAEAGDGTYEQYF.

This clonotype was seen a few times. The chain combines TRBV15 with TRBJ2-7; 8 positions agree with TRBD2. This CDR3 comprises 14 residues. CDR1 and CDR2 from the germline V gene are LNHNV and YYDKDF (reference sequence). The ends lost 2 bases at V and 4 bases at J; junction bases unmatched: 4. CDR3 nucleotides: TGTGCCACCAGCAGACCGGGGGGGCCTTACGAGCAGTACTTC. Its translation is CATSRPGGPYEQYF. Looking up the rest from reference TRBV15 and TRBJ2-7 gives the full variable domain: DAMVIQNPRYQVTQFGKPVTLSCSQTLNHNVMYWYQQKSSQAPKLLFHYYDKDFNNEADTPDNFQSRRPNTSFCFLDIRSPGLGDTAMYLCATSRPGGPYEQYFGPGTRLTVT.

This chain joins TRBV7-9 and TRBJ2-3; D unresolved. Germline V gene sequence: CDR1 SEHNR, CDR2 FQNEAQ (reference sequence). V lost 8 bases, J lost 2 bases, and 17 bases lay in between. The CDR3 loop spans 15 amino acids. The CDR3 region has the DNA TGTGCCAGCTCCCTTACTCTGGGCTTCACAGATACGCAGTATTTT. Its translation is CASSLTLGFTDTQYF. Together with reference TRBV7-9 and TRBJ2-3, the CDR3 gives the full variable domain: DTGVSQNPRHKITKRGQNVTFRCDPISEHNRLYWYRQTLGQGPEFLTYFQNEAQLEKSRLLSDRFSAERPKGSFSTLEIQRTEQGDSAMYLCASSLTLGFTDTQYFGPGTRLTVL.